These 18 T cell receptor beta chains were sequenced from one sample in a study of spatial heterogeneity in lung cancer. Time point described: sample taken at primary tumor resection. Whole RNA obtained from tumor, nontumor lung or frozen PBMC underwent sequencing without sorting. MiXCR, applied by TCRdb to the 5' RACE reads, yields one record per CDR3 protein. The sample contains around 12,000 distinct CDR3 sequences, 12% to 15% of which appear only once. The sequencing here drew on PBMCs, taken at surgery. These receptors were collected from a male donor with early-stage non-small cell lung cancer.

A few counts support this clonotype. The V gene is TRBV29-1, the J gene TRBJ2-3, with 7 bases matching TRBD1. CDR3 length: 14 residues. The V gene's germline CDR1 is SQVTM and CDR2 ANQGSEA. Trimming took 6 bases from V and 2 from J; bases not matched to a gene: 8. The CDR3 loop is CSVERTGFTDTQYF. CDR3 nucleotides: TGCAGCGTCGAAAGGACAGGATTCACAGATACGCAGTATTTT.

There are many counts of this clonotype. The CDR3 DNA reads TGCGCCAGCAGCTCCCCCGACAGGGGCACTGAAGCTTTCTTT. Its protein product is CASSSPDRGTEAFF. This rearrangement joins TRBV5-1 to TRBJ1-1; 8 bases are a match to TRBD1. The germline V gene encodes CDR1 SGHRS and CDR2 YFSETQ. This CDR3 is built from 14 residues. Germline trimming cut 3 bases from V and 4 bases from J; bases unmatched to any gene: 5.

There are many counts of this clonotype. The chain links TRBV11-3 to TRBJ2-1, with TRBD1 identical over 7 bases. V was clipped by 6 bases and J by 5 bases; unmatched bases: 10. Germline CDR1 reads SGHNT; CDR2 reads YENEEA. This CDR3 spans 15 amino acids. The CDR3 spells CASSPTGARHNEQFF. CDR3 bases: TGTGCCAGCAGTCCTACAGGGGCACGACACAATGAGCAGTTCTTC. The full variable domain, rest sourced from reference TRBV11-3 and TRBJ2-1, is EAGVVQSPRYKIIEKKQPVAFWCNPISGHNTLYWYLQNLGQGPELLIRYENEEAVDDSQLPKDRFSAERLKGVDSTLKIQPAELGDSAVYLCASSPTGARHNEQFFGPGTRLTVL.

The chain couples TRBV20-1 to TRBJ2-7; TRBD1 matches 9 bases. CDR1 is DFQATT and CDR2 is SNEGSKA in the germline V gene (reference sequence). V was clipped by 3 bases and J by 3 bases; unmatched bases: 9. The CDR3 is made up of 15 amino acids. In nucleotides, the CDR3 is TGCAGTGCTAGGGGACAGGGCGCAGAAAGCTACGAGCAGTACTTC. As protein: CSARGQGAESYEQYF.

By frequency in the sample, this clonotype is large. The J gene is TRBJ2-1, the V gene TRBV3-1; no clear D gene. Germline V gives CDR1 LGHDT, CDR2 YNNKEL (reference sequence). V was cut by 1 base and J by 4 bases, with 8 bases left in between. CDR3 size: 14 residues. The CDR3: CASSQVSRYNEQFF. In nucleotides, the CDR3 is TGTGCCAGCAGCCAAGTTTCCAGATACAATGAGCAGTTCTTC.

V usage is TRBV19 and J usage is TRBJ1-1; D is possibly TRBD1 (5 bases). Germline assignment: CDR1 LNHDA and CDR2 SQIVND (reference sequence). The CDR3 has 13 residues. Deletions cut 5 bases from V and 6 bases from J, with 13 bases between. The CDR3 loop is CASSPSLGAEAFF. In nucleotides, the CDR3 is TGTGCCAGTAGTCCCTCTCTGGGGGCTGAAGCTTTCTTT. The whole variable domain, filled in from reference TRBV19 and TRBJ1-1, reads DGGITQSPKYLFRKEGQNVTLSCEQNLNHDAMYWYRQDPGQGLRLIYYSQIVNDFQKGDIAEGYSVSREKKESFPLTVTSAQKNPTAFYLCASSPSLGAEAFFGQGTRLTVV.

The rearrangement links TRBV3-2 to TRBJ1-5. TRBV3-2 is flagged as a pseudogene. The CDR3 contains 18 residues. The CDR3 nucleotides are TGTGCCAGCAGCCAAGATTGGAGGGACGCCTATAGCAATCAGCCCCAGCATTTT. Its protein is CASSQDWRDAYSNQPQHF.

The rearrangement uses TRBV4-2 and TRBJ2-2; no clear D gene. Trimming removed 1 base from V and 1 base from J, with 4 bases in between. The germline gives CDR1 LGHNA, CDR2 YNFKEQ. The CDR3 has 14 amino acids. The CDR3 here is CASSQGQNTGELFF. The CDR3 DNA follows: TGTGCCAGCAGCCAAGGACAGAACACCGGGGAGCTGTTTTTT.

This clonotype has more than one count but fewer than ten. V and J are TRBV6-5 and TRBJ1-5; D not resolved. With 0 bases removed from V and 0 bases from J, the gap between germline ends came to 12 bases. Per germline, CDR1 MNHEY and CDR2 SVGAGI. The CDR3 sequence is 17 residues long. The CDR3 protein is CASSYSLVVNSNQPQHF. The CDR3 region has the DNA TGTGCCAGCAGTTACTCCTTGGTGGTAAATAGCAATCAGCCCCAGCATTTT.

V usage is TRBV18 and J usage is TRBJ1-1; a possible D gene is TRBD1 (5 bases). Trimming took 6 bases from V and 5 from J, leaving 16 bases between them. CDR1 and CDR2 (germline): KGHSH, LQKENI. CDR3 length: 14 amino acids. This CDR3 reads CASSRGQRGTEAFF. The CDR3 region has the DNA TGTGCCAGCTCCCGCGGGCAGAGGGGTACTGAAGCTTTCTTT.

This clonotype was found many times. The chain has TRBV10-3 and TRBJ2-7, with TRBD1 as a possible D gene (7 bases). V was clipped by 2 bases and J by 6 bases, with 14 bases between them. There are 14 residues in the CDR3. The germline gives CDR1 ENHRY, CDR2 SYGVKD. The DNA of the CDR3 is TGTGCCATCAGTGAGGCGCCGCGGGACAGCGAGCAGTACTTC. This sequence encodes CAISEAPRDSEQYF.

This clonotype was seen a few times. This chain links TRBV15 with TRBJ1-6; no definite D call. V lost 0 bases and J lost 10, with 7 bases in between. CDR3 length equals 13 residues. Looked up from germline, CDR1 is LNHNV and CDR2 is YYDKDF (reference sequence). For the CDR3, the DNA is TGTGCCACCAGCAGAGAGGTTACCTCACCCCTCCACTTT. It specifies CATSREVTSPLHF. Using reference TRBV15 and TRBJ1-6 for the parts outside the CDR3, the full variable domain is DAMVIQNPRYQVTQFGKPVTLSCSQTLNHNVMYWYQQKSSQAPKLLFHYYDKDFNNEADTPDNFQSRRPNTSFCFLDIRSPGLGDTAMYLCATSREVTSPLHFGNGTRLTVT.

CDR3 in DNA: TGTGCCAGCCAGCCCGGGCCCACAGATACGCAGTATTTT. This translates into CASQPGPTDTQYF. V is TRBV18 and J is TRBJ2-3; D gene unclear. From germline, CDR1 is KGHSH and CDR2 LQKENI. The germline V and J ends were trimmed by 8 bases and 2 bases, with 11 bases remaining between them. There are 13 residues in the CDR3. Variable domain in full (rest from reference TRBV18 and TRBJ2-3): NAGVMQNPRHLVRRRGQEARLRCSPMKGHSHVYWYRQLPEEGLKFMVYLQKENIIDESGMPKERFSAEFPKEGPSILRIQQVVRGDSAAYFCASQPGPTDTQYFGPGTRLTVL.

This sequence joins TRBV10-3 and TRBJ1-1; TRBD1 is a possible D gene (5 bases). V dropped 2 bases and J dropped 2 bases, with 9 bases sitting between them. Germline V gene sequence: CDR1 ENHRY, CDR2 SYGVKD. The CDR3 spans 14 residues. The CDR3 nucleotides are TGTGCCATCAGTGAGGGTGGGGGAAACACTGAAGCTTTCTTT. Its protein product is CAISEGGGNTEAFF.

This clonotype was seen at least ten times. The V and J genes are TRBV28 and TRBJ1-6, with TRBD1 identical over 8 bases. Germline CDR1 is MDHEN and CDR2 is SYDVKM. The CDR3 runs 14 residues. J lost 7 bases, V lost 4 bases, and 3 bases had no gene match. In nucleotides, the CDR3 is TGTGCCAGCAGTTCGGGACAGGACAATTCACCCCTCCACTTT. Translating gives CASSSGQDNSPLHF.

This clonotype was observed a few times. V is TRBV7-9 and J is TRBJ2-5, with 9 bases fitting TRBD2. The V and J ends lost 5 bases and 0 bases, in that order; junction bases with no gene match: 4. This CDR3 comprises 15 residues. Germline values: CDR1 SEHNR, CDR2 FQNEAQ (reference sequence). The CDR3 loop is CASSRTSAYQETQYF. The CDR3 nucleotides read TGTGCCAGCAGCCGGACTAGCGCTTACCAAGAGACCCAGTACTTC.

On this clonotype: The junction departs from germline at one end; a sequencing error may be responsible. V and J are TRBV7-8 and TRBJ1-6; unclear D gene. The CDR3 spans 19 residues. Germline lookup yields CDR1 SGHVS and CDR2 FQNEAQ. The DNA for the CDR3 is TGTGCCGGCAGCTTAGGTGGGCCTCCATCGAGCTCCTATAATTCACCCCTCCACTTT. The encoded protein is CAGSLGGPPSSSYNSPLHF.

CDR3 in DNA: TGTGCCATCGCGGCAGGGTCGGGCACTGAAGCTTTCTTT. Translated, it gives CAIAAGSGTEAFF. This sequence joins TRBV10-3 and TRBJ1-1; tentatively, D is TRBD1 (5 bases). Germline CDR1 reads ENHRY; CDR2 reads SYGVKD. The CDR3 spans 13 residues. V lost 8 bases, J lost 4 bases, and 14 bases lay in between.